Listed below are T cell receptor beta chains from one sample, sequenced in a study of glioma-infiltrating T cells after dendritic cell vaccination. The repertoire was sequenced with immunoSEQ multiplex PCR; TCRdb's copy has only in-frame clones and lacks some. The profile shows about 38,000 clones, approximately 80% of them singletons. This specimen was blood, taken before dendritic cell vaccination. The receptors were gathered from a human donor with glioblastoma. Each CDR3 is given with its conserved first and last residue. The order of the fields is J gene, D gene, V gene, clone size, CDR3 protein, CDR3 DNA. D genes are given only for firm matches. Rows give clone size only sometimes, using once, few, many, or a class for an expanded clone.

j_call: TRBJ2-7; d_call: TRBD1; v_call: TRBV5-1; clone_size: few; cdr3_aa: CASSNRDRGYEQYF; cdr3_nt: TGCGCCAGCAGCAACCGGGACAGGGGGTACGAGCAGTACTTC
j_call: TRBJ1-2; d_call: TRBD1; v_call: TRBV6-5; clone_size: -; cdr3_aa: CASSYGQGTYYGYTF; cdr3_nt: TGTGCCAGCAGTTATGGACAGGGGACTTACTATGGCTACACCTTC
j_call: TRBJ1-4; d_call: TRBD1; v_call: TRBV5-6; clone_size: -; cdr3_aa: CASSLGPGTGNEKLFF; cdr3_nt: TGTGCCAGCAGCTTGGGGCCCGGGACAGGGAATGAAAAACTGTTTTTT
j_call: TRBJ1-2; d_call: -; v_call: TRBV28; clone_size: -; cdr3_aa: CASVGGVSLYGYTF; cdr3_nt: TGTGCCAGCGTTGGAGGGGTCTCCCTCTATGGCTACACCTTC
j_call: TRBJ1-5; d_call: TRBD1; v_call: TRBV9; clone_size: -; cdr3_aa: CASSGGTGAGDQPQHF; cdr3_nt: TGTGCCAGCAGCGGGGGAACAGGGGCAGGTGATCAGCCCCAGCATTTT
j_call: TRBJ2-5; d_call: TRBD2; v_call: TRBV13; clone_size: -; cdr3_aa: CASSYGTSGQETQYF; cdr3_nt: TGTGCCAGCAGCTACGGGACTAGCGGACAAGAGACCCAGTACTTC
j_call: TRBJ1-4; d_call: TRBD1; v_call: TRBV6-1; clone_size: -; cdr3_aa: CASSGRMGQGSEKLFF; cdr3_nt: TGTGCCAGCAGTGGACGGATGGGACAGGGAAGTGAAAAACTGTTTTTT
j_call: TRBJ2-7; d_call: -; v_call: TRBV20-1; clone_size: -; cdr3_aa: CSARSYEQYF; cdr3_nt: TGCAGTGCTAGGAGCTACGAGCAGTACTTC
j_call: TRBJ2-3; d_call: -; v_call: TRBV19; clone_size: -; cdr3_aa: CASSIMDTQYF; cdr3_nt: TGTGCCAGTAGTATCATGGATACGCAGTATTTT
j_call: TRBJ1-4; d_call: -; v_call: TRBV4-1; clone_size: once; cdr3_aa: CASSQDRGVSSEKLFF; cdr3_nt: TGCGCCAGCAGCCAAGATCGGGGGGTATCGAGTGAAAAACTGTTTTTT
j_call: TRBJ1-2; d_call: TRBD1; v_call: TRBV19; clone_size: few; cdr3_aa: CASRLQGGLGYTF; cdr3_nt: TGTGCCAGTAGGCTCCAGGGGGGCCTCGGCTACACCTTC
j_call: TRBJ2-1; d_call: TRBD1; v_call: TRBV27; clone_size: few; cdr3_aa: CASSLTGTGNNEQFF; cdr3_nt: TGTGCCAGCAGTTTAACGGGGACAGGGAACAATGAGCAGTTCTTC
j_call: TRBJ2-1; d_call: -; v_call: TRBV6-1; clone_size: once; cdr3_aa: CASIHSNEQFF; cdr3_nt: TGTGCCAGCATCCACAGCAATGAGCAGTTCTTC
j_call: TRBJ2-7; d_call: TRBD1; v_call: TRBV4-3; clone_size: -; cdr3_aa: CASSVRDRSYEQYF; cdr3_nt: TGCGCCAGCAGCGTTCGGGACAGGTCCTACGAGCAGTACTTC
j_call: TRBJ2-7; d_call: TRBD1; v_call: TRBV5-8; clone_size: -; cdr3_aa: CASSFPGTATYEQYF; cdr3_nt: TGTGCCAGCAGCTTTCCCGGGACAGCAACCTACGAGCAGTACTTC
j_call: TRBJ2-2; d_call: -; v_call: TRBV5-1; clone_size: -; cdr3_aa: CASSRLENTGELFF; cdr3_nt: TGCGCCAGCAGCCGACTGGAGAACACCGGGGAGCTGTTTTTT
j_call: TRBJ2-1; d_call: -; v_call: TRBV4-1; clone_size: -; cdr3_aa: CASAPTSNSYNEQFF; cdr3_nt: TGCGCCAGCGCCCCCACGAGCAATTCCTACAATGAGCAGTTCTTC
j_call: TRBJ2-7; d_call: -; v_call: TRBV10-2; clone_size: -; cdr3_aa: CASSPVQYEQYF; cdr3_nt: TGCGCCAGCAGTCCAGTTCAGTACGAGCAGTACTTC
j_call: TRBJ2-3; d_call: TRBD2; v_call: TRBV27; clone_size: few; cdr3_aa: CASSQPSGGGRDTQYF; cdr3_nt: TGTGCCAGCAGTCAGCCCTCGGGCGGGGGGAGAGATACGCAGTATTTT
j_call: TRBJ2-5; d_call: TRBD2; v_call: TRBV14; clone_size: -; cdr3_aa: CASSQRSSGSGETQYF; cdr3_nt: TGTGCCAGCAGCCAAAGGTCTAGCGGATCGGGAGAGACCCAGTACTTC
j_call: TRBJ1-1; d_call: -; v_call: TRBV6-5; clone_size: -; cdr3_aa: CASSSILNTEAFF; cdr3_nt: TGTGCCAGCAGTTCTATCTTGAACACTGAAGCTTTCTTT
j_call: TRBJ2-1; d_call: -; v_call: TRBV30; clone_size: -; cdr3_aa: CAWNSWGTIYNEQFF; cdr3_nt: TGTGCCTGGAATAGTTGGGGGACAATCTACAATGAGCAGTTCTTC
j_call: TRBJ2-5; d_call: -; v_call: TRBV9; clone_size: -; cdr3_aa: CASSAGTSQETQYF; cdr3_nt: TGTGCCAGCAGCGCCGGGACAAGCCAAGAGACCCAGTACTTC
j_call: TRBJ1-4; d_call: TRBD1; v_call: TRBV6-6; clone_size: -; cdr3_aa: CASTLGQAGLNEKLFF; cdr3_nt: TGTGCCAGCACCTTAGGACAGGCGGGCCTCAATGAAAAACTGTTTTTT
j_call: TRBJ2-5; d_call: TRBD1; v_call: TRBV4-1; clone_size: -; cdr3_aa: CASSQGVGTEQETQYF; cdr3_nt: TGCGCCAGCAGCCAAGGGGTCGGGACAGAACAAGAGACCCAGTACTTC
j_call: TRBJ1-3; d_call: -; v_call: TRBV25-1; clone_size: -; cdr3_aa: CASSRDAGWGGNTIYF; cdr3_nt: TGTGCCAGCTCCCGCGACGCGGGCTGGGGTGGAAACACCATATATTTT
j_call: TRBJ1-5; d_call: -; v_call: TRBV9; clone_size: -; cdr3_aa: CASSRGGGGNQPQHF; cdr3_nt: TGTGCCAGCAGCAGGGGGGGTGGAGGCAATCAGCCCCAGCATTTT
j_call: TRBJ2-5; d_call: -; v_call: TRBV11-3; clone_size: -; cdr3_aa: CASSLARETQYF; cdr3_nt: TGTGCCAGCAGCTTAGCCCGGGAGACCCAGTACTTC
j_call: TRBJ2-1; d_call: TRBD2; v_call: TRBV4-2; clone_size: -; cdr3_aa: CASSQGSGGVNEQFF; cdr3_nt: TGTGCCAGCAGCCAAGGTAGCGGGGGTGTCAATGAGCAGTTCTTC
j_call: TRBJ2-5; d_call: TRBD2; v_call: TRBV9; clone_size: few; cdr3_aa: CASSALGLGSETQYF; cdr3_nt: TGTGCCAGCAGCGCCTTGGGACTAGGATCCGAGACCCAGTACTTC
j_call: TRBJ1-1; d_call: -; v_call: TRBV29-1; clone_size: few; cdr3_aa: CSVVWGRATEAFF; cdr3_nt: TGCAGCGTTGTGTGGGGGCGGGCCACTGAAGCTTTCTTT
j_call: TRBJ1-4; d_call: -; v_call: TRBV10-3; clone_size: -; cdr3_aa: CAIRGGYDEKLFF; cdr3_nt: TGTGCCATCAGAGGAGGGTACGATGAAAAACTGTTTTTT